The 16 T cell receptor beta chains given below trace back to one sample, sequenced in a study of Graves' ophthalmopathy and Graves' hyperthyroidism. Transcripts of RNA were the source for amplifying TCR beta CDR3 regions. HTBI-primed RT-PCR formed the first round, and a multiplex PCR formed the second. One entry per CDR3 protein, called by TCRdb with MiXCR from the multiplex PCR reads. This sample yields about 210,000 distinct CDR3 sequences, of which over 25% are seen a single time; over 7.5% belongs to the top ten. Sequenced material: peripheral blood. The source of these receptors is a man aged 45-60 years with Graves' ophthalmopathy.

At least ten counts were recorded for this clonotype. This chain joins TRBV28 and TRBJ2-4; 9 nucleotides agree with TRBD1. The germline CDR1 and CDR2 sequences are MDHEN and SYDVKM. V shed 8 bases, J shed 4 bases, and the junction held 3 bases outside the gene matches. The CDR3 is 13 amino acids. The CDR3 nucleotides are TGTGCCAGCTCGGGACAGGGAAAAAACATTCAGTACTTC. It specifies CASSGQGKNIQYF.

Many counts were recorded for this clonotype. The J gene is TRBJ1-1, the V gene TRBV27; D is perhaps TRBD1 (5 bases). CDR3 length: 15 amino acids. Germline V gives CDR1 MNHEY, CDR2 SMNVEV (reference sequence). V was pared by 5 bases and J by 11 bases, with 24 bases between. The CDR3 DNA reads TGTGCCAGCAGTCCCCTTGGAGGGCAGGGCCTGGGGGCTTTCTTT. Protein sequence: CASSPLGGQGLGAFF.

This clonotype was detected ten times or more. The V and J genes are TRBV7-9 and TRBJ1-1; D is undetermined. Trimming left V 6 bases short and J 1 base short, with 12 bases between. The CDR3 is made up of 14 amino acids. Per germline, CDR1 SEHNR and CDR2 FQNEAQ (reference sequence). Here the CDR3 DNA reads TGTGCCAGCAGGCACGGTCGATCGAACACTGAAGCTTTCTTT. It yields the protein CASRHGRSNTEAFF.

The sample holds many counts of this clonotype. The rearrangement joins TRBV7-2 to TRBJ1-1; D may be TRBD1 (5 bases). V was cut by 4 bases and J by 1 base, with 13 bases left in between. Per the germline V gene, CDR1 is SGHTA and CDR2 is FQGNSA. The CDR3 is 15 amino acids. This CDR3 is CASSSTGGRNTEAFF. In DNA, the CDR3 is TGTGCCAGCAGCTCAACTGGGGGGAGGAACACTGAAGCTTTCTTT.

This clonotype was seen ten or more times. The genes are TRBV2 and TRBJ1-1; 8 bases are a match to TRBD1. This CDR3 has 12 amino acids. Trimming at V came to 4 bases and at J to 7 bases, leaving 2 bases not matched to a gene. Per the germline V gene, CDR1 is SNHLY and CDR2 is FYNNEI. CDR3 DNA: TGTGCCAGCAGTGGACAGGGGTTTGAAGCTTTCTTT. Amino acid sequence: CASSGQGFEAFF.

This chain uses TRBV10-3 with TRBJ1-6, with D unclear. The CDR3 has 12 amino acids. Looked up from germline, CDR1 is ENHRY and CDR2 is SYGVKD. Trimming shortened V by 5 bases and J by 8 bases, and 7 bases separated the two germline ends. CDR3: CAISSADSPLHF. The CDR3 nucleotides read TGTGCCATCAGTTCAGCTGATTCACCCCTCCACTTT.

This clonotype was observed at least ten times. The chain has TRBV6-5 and TRBJ2-7, with 7 bases that match TRBD2. Germline trimming cut 10 bases from V and 6 bases from J; bases unmatched to any gene: 6. The CDR3 extends over 11 amino acids. Per the germline V gene, CDR1 is MNHEY and CDR2 is SVGAGI. CDR3 coding DNA: TGTGCCACCCTGGGGGGGGTCGAGCAGTACTTC. It translates to CATLGGVEQYF.

This clonotype was detected ten times or more. The rearrangement joins TRBV6-5 to TRBJ2-2; 8 nucleotides match TRBD2. This CDR3 contains 13 residues. Germline assignment: CDR1 MNHEY and CDR2 SVGAGI. V shed 5 bases and J 5 bases; nucleotides not matched to a gene: 1. The CDR3 sequence is CASSTGGTGELFF. The DNA of the CDR3 is TGTGCCAGCAGTACGGGGGGGACCGGGGAGCTGTTTTTT.

This clonotype was picked up many times. V usage is TRBV12-3 or TRBV12-4 and J usage is TRBJ2-7, with 12 bases fitting TRBD2. Losses at the gene ends were 8 bases for V and 7 bases for J; bases not matched to a gene: 6. CDR3 length: 13 residues. The CDR3 loop is CASGPGLAGEQYF. The CDR3 region has the DNA TGTGCCAGCGGCCCCGGACTAGCGGGAGAGCAGTACTTC.

The sample holds many counts of this clonotype. The chain has TRBV12-3 or TRBV12-4 and TRBJ1-5; possible D gene TRBD1, 5 bases. V gave up 3 bases and J gave up 4 bases, with 10 bases separating them. The CDR3 loop spans 14 amino acids. As DNA, the CDR3 is TGTGCCAGCAGTTTCGGGGCAGCTAATCAGCCCCAGCATTTT. Its protein product is CASSFGAANQPQHF.

This clonotype was observed at least ten times. The chain carries TRBV20-1 and TRBJ2-2; D is unclear. The CDR3 spans 14 residues. The V and J ends lost 3 bases and 6 bases respectively, with 14 bases between them. Germline CDR1 reads DFQATT; CDR2 reads SNEGSKA (reference sequence). CDR3 loop: CSASQKSGAGELFF. CDR3 DNA: TGCAGTGCTAGCCAGAAATCGGGCGCCGGGGAGCTGTTTTTT.

This clonotype was detected ten times or more. CDR3 nucleotide sequence: TGTGCCAGCAGTTTCCGGGACACGAACACTGAAGCTTTCTTT. Its protein is CASSFRDTNTEAFF. The J gene is TRBJ1-1, the V gene TRBV4-2; maybe TRBD1 (6 bases). The V end was cut by 6 bases, the J end by 1 base, with 12 bases between. Germline V gives CDR1 LGHNA, CDR2 YNFKEQ. This CDR3 has 14 residues.

This clonotype was counted ten times or more. The gene calls are TRBV7-2 and TRBJ1-1, with no clear D. Trimming cost V 5 bases and J 3 bases, with 10 bases left between them. This CDR3 has 13 amino acids. Germline V CDR1 and CDR2: SGHTA, FQGNSA. The CDR3 loop is CASSPRQDTEAFF. The CDR3 DNA sequence: TGTGCCAGCAGCCCTAGGCAAGACACTGAAGCTTTCTTT. Variable domain in full (rest from reference TRBV7-2 and TRBJ1-1): GAGVSQSPSNKVTEKGKDVELRCDPISGHTALYWYRQSLGQGLEFLIYFQGNSAPDKSGLPSDRFSAERTGGSVSTLTIQRTQQEDSAVYLCASSPRQDTEAFFGQGTRLTVV.

Ten or more counts support this clonotype. The chain links TRBV4-1 to TRBJ2-7, with 9 bases identical to TRBD2. The CDR3 covers 15 residues. Germline V CDR1 and CDR2: MGHRA, YSYEKL. With 1 base clipped from V and 4 bases from J, the junction kept 5 bases outside the gene matches. The CDR3: CASSQVPAGGYEQYF. The DNA for the CDR3 is TGCGCCAGCAGCCAAGTTCCGGCGGGAGGGTACGAGCAGTACTTC.

The sample holds many counts of this clonotype. This chain connects TRBV7-2 to TRBJ1-2, with a tentative D call TRBD1 (5 bases). Trimming took off 4 bases at V and 4 bases at J, with 13 bases between the two ends. Germline assignment: CDR1 SGHTA and CDR2 FQGNSA. The CDR3 covers 14 residues. The CDR3 loop is CASSSSGGSYGYTF. CDR3 nucleotide sequence: TGTGCCAGCAGCTCCTCGGGGGGGAGCTATGGCTACACCTTC.

The chain recombines TRBV7-2 with TRBJ2-7, with 8 bases fitting TRBD2. J lost 0 bases, V lost 5 bases, and 6 bases had no gene match. The CDR3 consists of 15 residues. Looked up from germline, CDR1 is SGHTA and CDR2 is FQGNSA. The CDR3 DNA reads TGTGCCAGCAGCCCCAGCGGGAGTACCTCCTACGAGCAGTACTTC. Translating it yields CASSPSGSTSYEQYF.